The 27 T cell receptor beta chains listed next were all sequenced from one sample in a study of Tregs in tolerant kidney transplant recipients. TCRdb's copy holds only in-frame clones and misses some; the assay was immunoSEQ multiplex PCR. The sample has over 50,000 clones; around 83% are singletons. Sequencing was done on a sample of CD4+ T cells from blood. These TCRs come from a human donor in good health.

The rearrangement uses TRBV4-1 and TRBJ2-1, with D perhaps TRBD1 or TRBD2 (6 bases each). Germline V CDR1 and CDR2: MGHRA, YSYEKL. V was shortened by 0 bases and J by 2 bases, with 11 bases between the two germline ends. The CDR3 consists of 16 residues. The CDR3 DNA is TGCGCCAGCAGCCAAGATCGTGGGGGGCCCTACAATGAGCAGTTCTTC. As protein: CASSQDRGGPYNEQFF.

The chain combines TRBV7-9 with TRBJ2-3; 8 positions agree with TRBD2. CDR3 length equals 15 residues. Germline V lookup: CDR1 SEHNR, CDR2 FQNEAQ (reference sequence). The ends lost 5 bases at V and 4 bases at J; junction bases unmatched: 8. The CDR3 bases are TGTGCCAGCAGCGAAACTAGCGGCATCTCAGATACGCAGTATTTT. This codes for CASSETSGISDTQYF.

The chain carries TRBV13 and TRBJ2-3, with D hard to call. CDR1 is PRHDT, CDR2 FYEKMQ, per germline (reference sequence). CDR3 size: 13 residues. V was pared by 4 bases and J by 0 bases, with 5 bases between. CDR3 coding DNA: TGTGCCAGCAGCTACACGAGCACAGATACGCAGTATTTT. Translation: CASSYTSTDTQYF.

About this clone: This sample includes further DNA sequences coding for the same CDR3. This chain joins TRBV7-3 and TRBJ2-1, with unresolved D. The germline CDR1 and CDR2 sequences are SGHTA and FQGTGA. Trimming stripped 0 bases from V and 0 bases from J, with 12 bases between. The CDR3 is made up of 17 amino acids. CDR3 sequence: CASSLTGSESSYNEQFF. The CDR3 nucleotides are TGTGCCAGCAGCTTAACTGGAAGCGAGAGCTCCTACAATGAGCAGTTCTTC.

The chain has TRBV5-1 and TRBJ2-7, with 8 bases that match TRBD2. CDR3 length: 14 amino acids. The junction had 9 bases not matched to a gene; V was cut back by 4 bases and J by 6 bases. Germline V gene lookup returns CDR1 SGHRS and CDR2 YFSETQ. The CDR3 DNA is TGCGCCAGCAGCGGGGGACTAGTGAGCCCCGAGCAGTACTTC. Its protein product is CASSGGLVSPEQYF.

The rearrangement uses TRBV11-2 and TRBJ2-2; possibly TRBD2 for D (5 bases). This CDR3 contains 17 residues. V gave up 0 bases and J gave up 5 bases, with 16 bases separating them. Germline assignment: CDR1 SGHAT and CDR2 FQNNGV. The CDR3 protein is CASSLDPWERGTGELFF. CDR3 coding DNA: TGTGCCAGCAGCTTAGATCCGTGGGAGCGAGGAACCGGGGAGCTGTTTTTT.

The chain is built from TRBV6-7 and TRBJ1-2; D ambiguous. TRBV6-7 is given ORF status, its function remaining uncertain. V gave up 0 bases and J gave up 0 bases, with 11 bases separating them. This CDR3 is 16 amino acids long. CDR3 bases: TGTGCCAGCAGTTACTCGCAGCCGCCCTCTAACTATGGCTACACCTTC. Translating gives CASSYSQPPSNYGYTF.

The chain recombines TRBV9 with TRBJ1-5, with 7 bases aligning to TRBD1. Germline assignment: CDR1 SGDLS and CDR2 YYNGEE. The CDR3 covers 14 residues. With V trimmed by 1 base and J by 5 bases, 3 bases remained unmatched. The CDR3 spells CASSVQGDHQPQHF. Written as DNA, the CDR3 is TGTGCCAGCAGCGTACAGGGGGACCATCAGCCCCAGCATTTT.

The chain links TRBV6-5 to TRBJ2-3, with D possibly TRBD1 on 5 matching bases. Germline V gene sequence: CDR1 MNHEY, CDR2 SVGAGI. V lost 0 bases, J lost 3 bases, and 10 bases lay in between. This CDR3 contains 15 residues. The CDR3 DNA sequence: TGTGCCAGCAGTTACTCGATTCCAGGGACAGATACGCAGTATTTT. Protein product: CASSYSIPGTDTQYF.

This chain links TRBV6-5 with TRBJ2-3; the D gene is possibly TRBD2 (6 bases). Germline values: CDR1 MNHEY, CDR2 SVGAGI. With 6 bases removed from V and 15 bases from J, the gap between germline ends came to 16 bases. This CDR3 is 11 amino acids long. Here the CDR3 DNA reads TGTGCCAGCAGGGGACTGGGGTCGGAATATTTT. Translated, it gives CASRGLGSEYF.

This sequence joins TRBV5-8 and TRBJ2-5, with 7 nucleotides matching TRBD1. Germline trimming cut 3 bases from V and 4 bases from J; bases unmatched to any gene: 6. The CDR3 sequence is 14 residues long. Per germline, CDR1 SGHTS and CDR2 YDEGEE. The CDR3 region is CASSYRGSRETQYF. The CDR3 DNA is TGTGCCAGCAGCTACAGGGGTTCTAGAGAGACCCAGTACTTC.

V and J are TRBV5-1 and TRBJ2-1; 8 bases match TRBD2. This CDR3 comprises 14 residues. Germline values: CDR1 SGHRS, CDR2 YFSETQ. V lost 1 base to trimming and J lost 7 bases; unmatched junction nucleotides: 4. CDR3 DNA: TGCGCCAGCAGCTTGTCGGCGGGAGGAAATGAGCAGTTCTTC. Residues: CASSLSAGGNEQFF.

This chain links TRBV19 with TRBJ2-3; D is ambiguous. Germline assignment: CDR1 LNHDA and CDR2 SQIVND (reference sequence). This CDR3 is built from 13 residues. Trimming removed 7 bases from V and 3 bases from J, with 11 bases in between. The CDR3 DNA is TGTGCCAGTAAATGGGGTCAAACAGATACGCAGTATTTT. Its protein product is CASKWGQTDTQYF.

V is TRBV7-9 and J is TRBJ1-1, with TRBD1 as a possible D gene (6 bases). Trimming shortened V by 2 bases and J by 7 bases, and 14 bases separated the two germline ends. The CDR3 covers 14 residues. The germline CDR1 and CDR2 sequences are SEHNR and FQNEAQ (reference sequence). The CDR3 here is CASSLTTGHGEAFF. The CDR3 DNA sequence: TGTGCCAGCAGCTTAACTACAGGGCACGGTGAAGCTTTCTTT.

This clone was counted a single time. The chain links TRBV5-6 to TRBJ2-1; D not certain. The length of the CDR3 is 15 residues. Germline V gene sequence: CDR1 SGHDT, CDR2 YYEEEE. Between the trimmed V and J ends, which lost 2 bases and 3 bases, there was a span of 12 bases. The CDR3 coding sequence is TGTGCCAGCAGCTTTGGTACAGTGCTCTACAATGAGCAGTTCTTC. Translated: CASSFGTVLYNEQFF.

In its sample, this clone was seen a few times. The V call is TRBV10-1, the J call TRBJ2-5; 7 bases agree with TRBD2. V shed 7 bases, J shed 6 bases, and the junction held 20 bases outside the gene matches. This CDR3 comprises 17 residues. Germline V gene lookup returns CDR1 WNHNN and CDR2 SYGVQD (reference sequence). CDR3 bases: TGCGCCAGCACCACCTCTAACCCTAGCGGACCCTCACAGACCCAGTACTTC. The encoded protein is CASTTSNPSGPSQTQYF.

The chain employs TRBV29-1 and TRBJ1-5, with TRBD1 matching 7 bases. Germline loops: CDR1 SQVTM, CDR2 ANQGSEA. The CDR3 has 19 amino acids. V lost 2 bases, J lost 5 bases, and 21 bases stayed unmatched. CDR3 loop: CSVESLGVGVGGPYQPQHF. The CDR3 bases are TGCAGCGTTGAATCTTTAGGGGTTGGGGTAGGGGGCCCCTATCAGCCCCAGCATTTT.

V and J are TRBV2 and TRBJ1-6; no definite D call. Germline CDR1 and CDR2: SNHLY and FYNNEI. The CDR3 loop spans 14 amino acids. V lost 7 bases, J lost 10 bases, and 17 bases lay in between. The CDR3 protein is CASITLRERSPLHF. The CDR3, as DNA: TGTGCCAGCATTACTCTCCGGGAGCGATCACCCCTCCACTTT.

This chain links TRBV6-5 with TRBJ1-2, with 9 bases fitting TRBD1. Trimming at V came to 0 bases and at J to 5 bases, leaving 1 base not matched to a gene. The CDR3 is 14 residues long. Germline CDR1 is MNHEY and CDR2 is SVGAGI. The CDR3 is CASSYSTGGYGYTF. In DNA, the CDR3 is TGTGCCAGCAGTTACTCGACAGGGGGGTATGGCTACACCTTC.

This chain joins TRBV10-3 and TRBJ2-1; 9 bases fit TRBD2. Trimming took 8 bases from V and 3 from J; bases not matched to a gene: 8. In germline, CDR1 is ENHRY, CDR2 SYGVKD. The CDR3 covers 15 residues. In DNA, the CDR3 is TGTGCCATCGGTTTTAGCGGGAGTAGCTACAATGAGCAGTTCTTC. This gives the protein CAIGFSGSSYNEQFF.

V is TRBV4-2 and J is TRBJ2-1; tentative D call: TRBD2 (7 bases). V was clipped by 0 bases and J by 8 bases, with 32 bases between them. The CDR3 is 21 amino acids. Germline CDR1 is LGHNA and CDR2 is YNFKEQ. The CDR3 nucleotides read TGTGCCAGCAGCCAAGATCGGGGGGAGGGGGTGAAGAGAAGGCGGACGTATGAGCAGTTCTTC. This translates into CASSQDRGEGVKRRRTYEQFF.

The CDR3 sequence: CASSLGPGHHGYTF. The DNA for the CDR3 is TGTGCCAGCAGTCTGGGCCCTGGACATCATGGCTACACCTTC. This chain links TRBV9 with TRBJ1-2; D possibly corresponds to TRBD1 (5 bases). Trimming took off 5 bases at V and 6 bases at J, with 17 bases between the two ends. Germline CDR1 SGDLS, CDR2 YYNGEE. The CDR3 is 14 amino acids.

The genes are TRBV5-5 and TRBJ1-2, with 7 bases aligning to TRBD1. The CDR3 sequence is 13 residues long. CDR1 is SGHKS and CDR2 is YYEKEE in the germline V gene (reference sequence). V lost 5 bases to trimming and J lost 2 bases; unmatched junction nucleotides: 3. The CDR3 DNA sequence: TGTGCCAGCAGACCGGACAGGAACTATGGCTACACCTTC. The encoded protein is CASRPDRNYGYTF.

The J gene is TRBJ2-2, the V gene TRBV30, with TRBD2 matching over 8 bases. The ends lost 2 bases at V and 5 bases at J; junction bases unmatched: 4. The germline V gene has CDR1 GTSNPN and CDR2 SVGIG (reference sequence). This CDR3 is 14 amino acids long. The CDR3 here is CAWSSGRLTGELFF. In nucleotides, the CDR3 is TGTGCCTGGAGTAGCGGGAGATTAACCGGGGAGCTGTTTTTT.

The rearrangement uses TRBV11-2 and TRBJ1-1; TRBD1 agrees at 7 bases. V dropped 5 bases and J dropped 9; count of bases not matched to a gene: 9. The germline CDR1 and CDR2 sequences are SGHAT and FQNNGV. The CDR3 length is 13 residues. CDR3 sequence: CASSLRQGVQAFF. The CDR3 bases are TGTGCCAGCAGCCTTCGACAGGGAGTACAAGCTTTCTTT.

This chain links TRBV11-3 with TRBJ2-1, with 9 bases lining up with TRBD2. Looked up from germline, CDR1 is SGHNT and CDR2 is YENEEA. V trimming: 5 bases; J trimming: 6 bases; junction bases outside the gene matches: 8. The CDR3 sequence is 15 residues long. CDR3 residues: CASSPSGMGGNEQFF. CDR3 bases: TGTGCCAGCAGCCCTAGCGGGATGGGGGGCAATGAGCAGTTCTTC.

This sequence joins TRBV13 and TRBJ2-3; 14 bases match TRBD2. V shed 1 base and J 5 bases; nucleotides not matched to a gene: 5. CDR3 size: 17 residues. Germline V gene lookup returns CDR1 PRHDT and CDR2 FYEKMQ (reference sequence). This CDR3 reads CASSLVGLAGVGDTQYF. The DNA of the CDR3 is TGTGCCAGCAGCTTAGTGGGACTAGCGGGAGTTGGAGATACGCAGTATTTT.